The entry below gives a single TCR beta chain sequence along with its context. Methods used by the authors: Estimation of nucleated cell counts relied on the amplification of reference gene primers. Assay used: immunoSEQ multiplex PCR; TCRdb lists only in-frame clones, some missing. The DNA was the basis for D and trimming; V, J and clone size are from that table. The sample includes 120,000 or so clones, around 80% of them seen just once. The CDR3 extends over 17 amino acids. These data originate in a study of blood T cell repertoires in COVID-19. Study background: Sites in the United States, Italy and Spain provided acute and convalescent COVID-19 samples. Nucleic acid was either cDNA or gDNA, and it came from T cells, B-cell-depleted T cells, or PBMCs.

Sequenced sample: peripheral blood. This TCR derives from a man at least 80 years old with active or convalescent COVID-19. V is TRBV21-1 and J is TRBJ1-4; the table's D call TRBD1 went unverified against the DNA. TRBV21-1 is a documented pseudogene. The CDR3, as DNA: TGTGCCAGCAGCAAAGGGGACAGGGTTGATCAAGATGAAAAACTGTTTTTT. Protein sequence: CASSKGDRVDQDEKLFF.